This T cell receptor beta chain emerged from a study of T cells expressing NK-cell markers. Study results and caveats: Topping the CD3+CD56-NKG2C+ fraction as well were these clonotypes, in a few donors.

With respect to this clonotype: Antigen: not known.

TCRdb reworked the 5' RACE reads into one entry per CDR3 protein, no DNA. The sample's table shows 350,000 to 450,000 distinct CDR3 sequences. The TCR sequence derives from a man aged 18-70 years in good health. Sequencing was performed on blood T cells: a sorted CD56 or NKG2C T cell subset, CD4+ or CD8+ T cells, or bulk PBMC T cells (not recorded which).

The CDR3: CASSFLAGSIVPGELFF. The V gene is TRBV5-1, the J gene TRBJ2-2; the TRBD2 assignment by TCRdb is unverifiable without DNA. There are 17 residues in the CDR3. Germline-derived CDR1 and CDR2 are SGHRS and YFSETQ.